This TCR beta chain was captured in a study of T cell responses to AZD1222 COVID-19 vaccine. Study background: Second-dose groups at about 4 or about 12 weeks were pooled.

Method: immunoSEQ multiplex PCR; TCRdb's copy keeps in-frame clones and lacks some. Of about 170,000 clones detected, roughly nine tenths appear once; the ten largest clones hold 1.5% to 2%. This clone has a single count. The germline V and J ends were trimmed by 0 bases and 4 bases, with 13 bases remaining between them. CDR1 SGHRS and CDR2 YFSETQ come from the germline V gene. The CDR3 loop spans 15 amino acids. The genes are TRBV5-1 and TRBJ2-5, with D maybe TRBD1 (6 bases). Sequencing used peripheral blood, obtained on day 0 of AZD1222 vaccination. This sequence was found in an adult in good health. CDR3 protein: CASSLGQGSRETQYF. CDR3 sequence (DNA): TGCGCCAGCAGCTTGGGGCAGGGGAGTAGAGAGACCCAGTACTTC.